The clone carrying this T cell receptor beta chain was counted a few times. What it recognizes is unknown. This entry belongs to a study of shared clonotypes between healthy human individuals. Overall study results and limits: Among donors, sharing of clonotypes was expected to be affected by sequencing depth. The naive CD4 repertoires of several donors were compared, and about 5% of clonotypes were shared. Compared with clonotypes that all four donors shared, non-shared clonotypes had lower generation probabilities.

Sequencing used immunoSEQ multiplex PCR; TCRdb keeps in-frame clones, though not all of them. The table has about 2.2 million clones, approximately 94% seen once; the top ten hold over 1.5%. As defined, naive CD8 cells were CD45RO-negative and positively selected for CCR7, with terminally differentiated effector memory CD45RA+ cells excluded. Those who donated were healthy HIV-negative adults, with no recent acute infections or vaccinations reported. Germline loops: CDR1 SEHNR, CDR2 FQNEAQ (reference sequence). There are 14 residues in the CDR3. V lost 4 bases, J lost 6 bases, and 8 bases stayed unmatched.

The sample taken for sequencing was naive CD8+ T cells from PBMCs. The clonotype comes from a young man in good health. Some clones in this sample may be carry-over from other donors' samples. This chain uses TRBV7-9 with TRBJ1-1; 7 bases line up with TRBD1. CDR3 bases: TGTGCCAGCAGCTCCCGGGACAGTGTTCCTGAAGCTTTCTTT. This sequence encodes CASSSRDSVPEAFF.